This paragraph reports one TCR beta chain. No antigen is known for it. This sample is part of a study of T-cell reconstitution after alpha-beta-depleted transplantation in children. Overall study findings and caveats: As was reported, about two months after transplant, alpha-beta T cells came from several hundred expanded graft clones.

Unique molecular identifiers featured in how the TCRbeta library was prepared. MiXCR, run by TCRdb on the PCR reads, gives a single entry per CDR3 protein. The table includes about 610,000 distinct CDR3 sequences, 27% detected once. The germline gives CDR1 DFQATT, CDR2 SNEGSKA (reference sequence). This CDR3 has 14 amino acids. The ends were cut back, 3 bases at V and 7 bases at J, with 16 bases in the middle. This sequence joins TRBV20-1 and TRBJ2-1, with D possibly TRBD1 on 8 matching bases. The sample in question was PBMCs, obtained before TCRalphabeta/CD19-depleted stem cell transplant. This clonotype was obtained from a boy younger than two with Wiskott-Aldrich syndrome, due to receive a stem cell transplant. The CDR3 protein is CSARGEGQVNEQFF. The CDR3 nucleotides are TGCAGTGCTAGGGGGGAGGGACAGGTAAATGAGCAGTTCTTC.